A selection of T cell receptor beta chains follows, all from one sample in a study of molecular identifiers for immune sequencing clone quantification. TCRdb redid the calling of the PCR reads with MiXCR, one entry per CDR3 protein. This table has some 70,000 distinct CDR3 sequences, around a sixth appearing once. What was sequenced was naive CD8+ T cells from blood, with Jurkat cell RNA spiked in. The receptors were sampled from a human donor in good health. Some libraries in this study had Jurkat cell RNA spiked in. Both conserved end residues are part of each CDR3. Fields, in order: D gene, V gene, clone size, J gene, CDR3 DNA, CDR3 protein. D genes are given only for firm matches. Clone size, where shown, is once, few, many, or a class for clones that have expanded.

d_call: .; v_call: TRBV7-9; clone_size: many; j_call: TRBJ2-7; cdr3_nt: TGTGCCAGCAGCTTCAGCACAGAAACTAGCTCCTACGAGCAGTACTTC; cdr3_aa: CASSFSTETSSYEQYF
d_call: TRBD2; v_call: TRBV7-9; clone_size: .; j_call: TRBJ2-5; cdr3_nt: TGTGCCCGCAGCACGACACAGCGGGGCTCCGCAGAGACCCAGTACTTC; cdr3_aa: CARSTTQRGSAETQYF
d_call: .; v_call: TRBV10-2; clone_size: .; j_call: TRBJ2-1; cdr3_nt: TGCGCCAGCAGTGAGTCGAGATATAATGAGCAGTTCTTC; cdr3_aa: CASSESRYNEQFF
d_call: .; v_call: TRBV6-2/TRBV6-3; clone_size: few; j_call: TRBJ2-1; cdr3_nt: TGTGCCAGCCAGAGGGGGGGGACAGTACTAAATGAGCAGTTCTTC; cdr3_aa: CASQRGGTVLNEQFF
d_call: .; v_call: TRBV9; clone_size: few; j_call: TRBJ2-1; cdr3_nt: TGTGCCAGCAGCGTAGTGGCTGCCCGGGACAATGAGCAGTTCTTC; cdr3_aa: CASSVVAARDNEQFF
d_call: TRBD1; v_call: TRBV7-2; clone_size: few; j_call: TRBJ2-7; cdr3_nt: TGTGCCAGCAGCGTCTACAGGGGGAAATACGAGCAGTACTTC; cdr3_aa: CASSVYRGKYEQYF
d_call: TRBD2; v_call: TRBV19; clone_size: many; j_call: TRBJ2-2; cdr3_nt: TGTGCCAGTAGTAAGGGACTAGCGGGAGATGGGGGCACCGGGGAGCTGTTTTTT; cdr3_aa: CASSKGLAGDGGTGELFF
d_call: .; v_call: TRBV9; clone_size: many; j_call: TRBJ1-2; cdr3_nt: TGTGCCAGCAGCCCCCGACAGGTAGCTAACTATGGCTACACCTTC; cdr3_aa: CASSPRQVANYGYTF
d_call: TRBD2; v_call: TRBV3-1; clone_size: many; j_call: TRBJ2-3; cdr3_nt: TGTGCCAGCAGCCAAGATCTTTTTCGGGAGGGCCCTGGAGTAGATACGCAGTATTTT; cdr3_aa: CASSQDLFREGPGVDTQYF
d_call: .; v_call: TRBV24-1; clone_size: many; j_call: TRBJ2-1; cdr3_nt: TGTGCCACCAGTGAACCTCCGACTAGTGAGAAGGTCAATGAGCAGTTCTTC; cdr3_aa: CATSEPPTSEKVNEQFF
d_call: .; v_call: TRBV7-2; clone_size: .; j_call: TRBJ2-7; cdr3_nt: TGTGCCAGCAGCTTTAATTACTACGAGCAGCACTTC; cdr3_aa: CASSFNYYEQHF
d_call: TRBD1; v_call: TRBV20-1; clone_size: many; j_call: TRBJ1-2; cdr3_nt: TGCAGTGCTAGACAGGGGGAGTACTATGGCTACACCTTC; cdr3_aa: CSARQGEYYGYTF
d_call: TRBD2; v_call: TRBV29-1; clone_size: medium-sized; j_call: TRBJ2-5; cdr3_nt: TGCAGCGTTGAAGATCGTACTAGCGGGTTACAAGAGACCCAGTACTTC; cdr3_aa: CSVEDRTSGLQETQYF
d_call: TRBD1; v_call: TRBV6-2/TRBV6-3; clone_size: .; j_call: TRBJ1-1; cdr3_nt: TGTGCCAGCAGTTACTCCGACAGGGGGCTTGTCACTGAAGCTTTCTTT; cdr3_aa: CASSYSDRGLVTEAFF
d_call: .; v_call: TRBV29-1; clone_size: many; j_call: TRBJ2-2; cdr3_nt: TGCAGCGTTGTTTCTAAGAACACCGGGGAGCTGTTTTTT; cdr3_aa: CSVVSKNTGELFF
d_call: .; v_call: TRBV3-1; clone_size: many; j_call: TRBJ1-3; cdr3_nt: TGTGCCAGCAGCCCCCCCACGGGAAGGGACACCATATATTTT; cdr3_aa: CASSPPTGRDTIYF
d_call: TRBD1; v_call: TRBV19; clone_size: .; j_call: TRBJ2-5; cdr3_nt: TGTGCCAGTAGTAGCCGGGACAGGGTCCAAGAGACCCAGTACTTC; cdr3_aa: CASSSRDRVQETQYF
d_call: .; v_call: TRBV6-2/TRBV6-3; clone_size: many; j_call: TRBJ2-5; cdr3_nt: TGTGCCAGCAGCTTCGGGGGTAGAGAGACCCAGTACTTC; cdr3_aa: CASSFGGRETQYF
d_call: .; v_call: TRBV13; clone_size: many; j_call: TRBJ2-7; cdr3_nt: TGTGCCAGCAGCTCCCCTGGGTGGCAGGGATCCTACGAGCAGTACTTC; cdr3_aa: CASSSPGWQGSYEQYF
d_call: .; v_call: TRBV4-3; clone_size: many; j_call: TRBJ2-7; cdr3_nt: TGCGCCAGCAGCCACAGACCGGCCTACGAGCAGTACTTC; cdr3_aa: CASSHRPAYEQYF
d_call: .; v_call: TRBV3-1; clone_size: many; j_call: TRBJ2-7; cdr3_nt: TGTGCCAGCAGCCAAGGTTTCAGCTCCTACGAGCAGTACTTC; cdr3_aa: CASSQGFSSYEQYF
d_call: .; v_call: TRBV6-1; clone_size: many; j_call: TRBJ2-7; cdr3_nt: TGTGCCAGCAGTGACTATGGGGGGCCCTACGAGCAGTACTTC; cdr3_aa: CASSDYGGPYEQYF
d_call: .; v_call: TRBV27; clone_size: .; j_call: TRBJ2-5; cdr3_nt: TGTGCCAGCAGTTTATGGGGGGTAGAGACCCAGTACTTC; cdr3_aa: CASSLWGVETQYF
d_call: .; v_call: TRBV11-2; clone_size: many; j_call: TRBJ2-7; cdr3_nt: TGTGCCAGCAGGCCTACACTGGCTTTGGGAGAGCAGTACTTC; cdr3_aa: CASRPTLALGEQYF
d_call: TRBD1; v_call: TRBV4-1; clone_size: many; j_call: TRBJ2-1; cdr3_nt: TGCGCCAGCAGCCAAGACCGGACAGGGTACAATGAGCAGTTCTTC; cdr3_aa: CASSQDRTGYNEQFF
d_call: TRBD1; v_call: TRBV28; clone_size: many; j_call: TRBJ2-7; cdr3_nt: TGTGCCAGCAGTTTTCCCCGTGAGGGGGCGCGTTACGAGCAGTACTTC; cdr3_aa: CASSFPREGARYEQYF
d_call: .; v_call: TRBV28; clone_size: many; j_call: TRBJ1-4; cdr3_nt: TGTGCCAGCTTCCCACGGATGGGTGAAAAACTGTTTTTT; cdr3_aa: CASFPRMGEKLFF
d_call: TRBD2; v_call: TRBV12-3/TRBV12-4; clone_size: few; j_call: TRBJ2-2; cdr3_nt: TGTGCCAGCAGTTTAGAGGGGGCGGGAGGGCCGGGCACCGGGGAGCTGTTTTTT; cdr3_aa: CASSLEGAGGPGTGELFF
d_call: .; v_call: TRBV7-9; clone_size: few; j_call: TRBJ2-2; cdr3_nt: TGTGCCAGCAGCTTAGTCCTGAAGGGTGGGGAGCTGTTTTTT; cdr3_aa: CASSLVLKGGELFF
d_call: .; v_call: TRBV19; clone_size: many; j_call: TRBJ2-7; cdr3_nt: TGTGCCAGTAGTACCTTTGGTGGAGGCTCCTACGAGCAGTACTTC; cdr3_aa: CASSTFGGGSYEQYF
d_call: .; v_call: TRBV24-1; clone_size: .; j_call: TRBJ2-1; cdr3_nt: TGTGCCACCAGTTCCCGGCAGTACAATGAGCAGTTCTTC; cdr3_aa: CATSSRQYNEQFF
d_call: .; v_call: TRBV7-9; clone_size: few; j_call: TRBJ2-1; cdr3_nt: TGTGCCAGCAGTTCTATCACCTCCGGCGAGCAGTTCTTC; cdr3_aa: CASSSITSGEQFF
d_call: .; v_call: TRBV9; clone_size: many; j_call: TRBJ1-3; cdr3_nt: TGTGCCAGCAGCGTAGATCTCGGCTCTGGAAACACCATATATTTT; cdr3_aa: CASSVDLGSGNTIYF
d_call: TRBD2; v_call: TRBV9; clone_size: few; j_call: TRBJ2-1; cdr3_nt: TGTGCCAGCAGTCCACGACTAGCGGAACTCAATGAGCAGTTCTTC; cdr3_aa: CASSPRLAELNEQFF
d_call: .; v_call: TRBV4-1; clone_size: many; j_call: TRBJ1-1; cdr3_nt: TGCGCCAGCAGCCAAGTATCCCTGAACACTGAAGCTTTCTTT; cdr3_aa: CASSQVSLNTEAFF
d_call: TRBD1; v_call: TRBV6-5; clone_size: many; j_call: TRBJ2-7; cdr3_nt: TGTGCCAGCAGTTACTCGACAGGGACCGCTCACATGCAGTACTTC; cdr3_aa: CASSYSTGTAHMQYF
d_call: TRBD1; v_call: TRBV11-3; clone_size: many; j_call: TRBJ2-4; cdr3_nt: TGTGCCAGCAGCTTGGGACAGGGCAACCTAGCCAAAAACATTCAGTACTTC; cdr3_aa: CASSLGQGNLAKNIQYF
d_call: TRBD2; v_call: TRBV12-3/TRBV12-4; clone_size: few; j_call: TRBJ2-7; cdr3_nt: TGTGCCAGCAGTTTCATAGCGGGAGAGGGGTACGAGCAGTACTTC; cdr3_aa: CASSFIAGEGYEQYF
d_call: .; v_call: TRBV10-3; clone_size: many; j_call: TRBJ2-3; cdr3_nt: TGTGCCATCAGTGCGGCTAGCACAGATACGCAGTATTTT; cdr3_aa: CAISAASTDTQYF
d_call: TRBD1; v_call: TRBV12-3/TRBV12-4; clone_size: few; j_call: TRBJ1-1; cdr3_nt: TGTGCCAGCAGCCCGGGACAGACTACGATGAACACTGAAGCTTTTTTT; cdr3_aa: CASSPGQTTMNTEAFF
d_call: .; v_call: TRBV2; clone_size: .; j_call: TRBJ2-5; cdr3_nt: TGTGCCAGCTCAAGGGGAAACCAAGAGACCCAGTACTTC; cdr3_aa: CASSRGNQETQYF
d_call: TRBD1; v_call: TRBV3-1; clone_size: .; j_call: TRBJ1-1; cdr3_nt: TGTGCCAGCAGACACCGGGACAGGGGTGGATGGACTGAAGCTTTCTTT; cdr3_aa: CASRHRDRGGWTEAFF
d_call: .; v_call: TRBV20-1; clone_size: .; j_call: TRBJ2-7; cdr3_nt: TGCAGTGCCAACCTCCGGTTCGAGGAACCATCTGGCGAGCAGCGCTTC; cdr3_aa: CSANLRFEEPSGEQRF
d_call: TRBD2; v_call: TRBV15; clone_size: many; j_call: TRBJ2-4; cdr3_nt: TGTGCCACCAGCGCCCAAAGTGAAGCGGGGTCGGACATTCAGTACTTC; cdr3_aa: CATSAQSEAGSDIQYF
d_call: .; v_call: TRBV6-5; clone_size: .; j_call: TRBJ1-2; cdr3_nt: TGTGCCAGCAGTTACTCGACCGGAGAAAAGGTGTATGGCTACACCTTC; cdr3_aa: CASSYSTGEKVYGYTF
d_call: .; v_call: TRBV10-2; clone_size: many; j_call: TRBJ1-1; cdr3_nt: TGCGCCAGCAATTCGTTGAACACTGAAGCTTTCTTT; cdr3_aa: CASNSLNTEAFF
d_call: TRBD1; v_call: TRBV27; clone_size: many; j_call: TRBJ2-4; cdr3_nt: TGTGCCAGCACTACTACGTGGGGGACAGGCCCCAACATTCAGTACTTC; cdr3_aa: CASTTTWGTGPNIQYF
d_call: TRBD2; v_call: TRBV20-1; clone_size: .; j_call: TRBJ2-1; cdr3_nt: TGCAGTGCGGCACCCGGGACTAGCGCCTGCAATGAGCAGTTCTTC; cdr3_aa: CSAAPGTSACNEQFF
d_call: .; v_call: TRBV7-9; clone_size: few; j_call: TRBJ2-1; cdr3_nt: TGTGCCAGCAGCCTAATGACTAATGAGCAGTTCTTC; cdr3_aa: CASSLMTNEQFF
d_call: .; v_call: TRBV20-1; clone_size: many; j_call: TRBJ2-7; cdr3_nt: TGCAGTGCTGTCCTAGCGGACAGCTCCTACGAGCAGTACTTC; cdr3_aa: CSAVLADSSYEQYF
d_call: .; v_call: TRBV7-9; clone_size: .; j_call: TRBJ1-2; cdr3_nt: TGTGCCAGCAGCTTAGTACCCACCACCCCAGGGGTTGGCTACACCTTC; cdr3_aa: CASSLVPTTPGVGYTF
d_call: .; v_call: TRBV29-1; clone_size: many; j_call: TRBJ2-7; cdr3_nt: TGCAGCGTTGAGGTCTCCTACGAGCAGTACTTC; cdr3_aa: CSVEVSYEQYF
d_call: TRBD2; v_call: TRBV28; clone_size: .; j_call: TRBJ2-3; cdr3_nt: TGTGCCAGCAGTTTAGACGTAGCGGGTGCAGATACGCAGTATTTT; cdr3_aa: CASSLDVAGADTQYF
d_call: TRBD2; v_call: TRBV20-1; clone_size: many; j_call: TRBJ2-7; cdr3_nt: TGCAGTGCTAGAGATTTCCAGCGGGAGGAGGTCGAGCAGTACTTC; cdr3_aa: CSARDFQREEVEQYF